The 15 T cell receptor beta chains listed next were all sequenced from one sample in a study of T-cell memory formation after mild COVID-19 (dated by TCRdb to the early 2020s). The method behind the library was 5' RACE. The sequencer listed for this sample is Illumina NovaSeq 6000. TCRdb reprocessed the public reads (quality trimming at Q25 with fastp, clone calling with MiXCR) and kept in-frame beta chains. Rows are combined by CDR3 protein, so each entry shows the most common genes and DNA. This sample holds over 300,000 distinct CDR3 sequences; under 25% were observed only once. The ten largest clones add up to over 20% of the sample. Sequencing used PBMCs or a T cell subset sorted from them (not recorded which). Every receptor here comes from a young man who had mild COVID-19 (a few samples of this study predate the infection). The sample titles of this study are shuffled in the database, so cell type and time point are left out; the donor was told from shared clones.

This clonotype was counted at least ten times. The junction and the germline gene differ at one end; a read error may be behind it. This chain links TRBV27 with TRBJ2-7; no clear D. Germline values: CDR1 MNHEY, CDR2 SMNVEV (reference sequence). This CDR3 is built from 14 residues. The chain's CDR3 is CASSLGGVSYEQYF. The CDR3 DNA reads TGCGCCAGCAGCTTGGGCGGAGTGAGCTACGAGCAGTACTTC.

The chain recombines TRBV12-3 or TRBV12-4 with TRBJ1-1, with 9 bases matching TRBD1. V lost 7 bases and J lost 6; bases outside the gene matches: 9. The CDR3 spans 14 residues. CDR3: CASIPGTGTAEAFF. The CDR3 DNA reads TGTGCCAGCATCCCAGGGACAGGGACAGCTGAAGCTTTCTTT.

This clonotype appeared a few times. The rearrangement links TRBV5-6 to TRBJ2-4; TRBD2 matches 14 bases. CDR1 and CDR2 from the germline V gene are SGHDT and YYEEEE. The CDR3 covers 14 residues. V dropped 4 bases and J dropped 12; count of bases not matched to a gene: 6. The CDR3: CASSPGLAGAHQYF. The CDR3 nucleotides are TGTGCCAGCAGCCCGGGACTAGCGGGGGCCCATCAGTACTTC.

This clonotype was detected only a few times. This chain links TRBV28 with TRBJ1-2; D unresolved. V shed 1 base and J shed 7 bases, with 13 bases lying between them. The CDR3 has 14 amino acids. CDR1 MDHEN and CDR2 SYDVKM come from the germline V gene. CDR3 protein: CASSLYLTGLGYTF. CDR3 DNA sequence: TGTGCCAGCAGTTTATATCTGACGGGCCTTGGCTACACCTTC.

This clonotype was seen more than once but under ten times. The chain employs TRBV5-6 and TRBJ2-3; possible D gene TRBD2, 6 bases. Per the germline V gene, CDR1 is SGHDT and CDR2 is YYEEEE. The CDR3 is made up of 16 amino acids. Trimming stripped 4 bases from V and 3 bases from J, with 18 bases between. CDR3 sequence (DNA): TGTGCCAGCAGCCTGGGTGCGGGGACTGGGACAGATACGCAGTATTTT. It codes for CASSLGAGTGTDTQYF.

This chain uses TRBV7-8 with TRBJ2-7, with a possible D match to TRBD2 (5 bases). Per germline, CDR1 SGHVS and CDR2 FQNEAQ. The CDR3 sequence is 16 residues long. Trimming removed 0 bases from V and 0 bases from J, with 12 bases in between. CDR3 sequence: CASSLAGLESSYEQYV. The CDR3 DNA reads as TGTGCCAGCAGCTTAGCAGGACTGGAAAGCTCCTACGAGCAGTACGTC.

This rearrangement joins TRBV12-3 or TRBV12-4 to TRBJ1-5, with D possibly matching TRBD1 (6 bases). This CDR3 is 13 amino acids long. Trimming pared 5 bases from V and 9 bases from J, leaving 14 bases between. For the CDR3, the DNA is TGTGCCAGCAGTCCGGACAGAGCTCTGCCCCAGCATTTT. Its translation: CASSPDRALPQHF.

The rearrangement uses TRBV4-1 and TRBJ2-7; the D is unclear. The CDR3 extends over 16 amino acids. The germline V gene has CDR1 MGHRA and CDR2 YSYEKL. The ends were cut back, 0 bases at V and 0 bases at J, with 12 bases in the middle. DNA of the CDR3: TGCGCCAGCAGCCAAGAACTCGGATCCAGCTCCTACGAGCAGTACTTC. Translating it yields CASSQELGSSSYEQYF.

This clonotype was recorded many times. The V gene is TRBV29-1, the J gene TRBJ2-7; a possible D gene is TRBD1 (5 bases). The germline V gene has CDR1 SQVTM and CDR2 ANQGSEA. CDR3 length: 11 amino acids. The V and J ends lost 4 bases and 6 bases respectively, with 10 bases between them. CDR3 in DNA: TGCAGCGTTGTTAGCAGGGCCGAGCAGTACTTC. Translating it yields CSVVSRAEQYF.

This clonotype was counted between two and nine times. V is TRBV7-9 and J is TRBJ1-6; tentative D call: TRBD1 (6 bases). CDR1 is SEHNR, CDR2 FQNEAQ, per germline (reference sequence). The CDR3 length is 17 residues. Trimming shortened V by 7 bases and J by 5 bases, and 21 bases separated the two germline ends. This CDR3 is CASNPKGGEFDNSPLHF. Written as DNA, the CDR3 is TGTGCCAGCAACCCTAAAGGGGGGGAGTTCGATAATTCACCCCTCCACTTT.

This clonotype was observed a handful of times. The CDR3 region has the DNA TGTGCCAGCAGTTACTCGACCACAGATACGCAGTATTTT. It translates to CASSYSTTDTQYF. This rearrangement joins TRBV6-5 to TRBJ2-3; D gene ambiguous. There are 13 residues in the CDR3. Germline assignment: CDR1 MNHEY and CDR2 SVGAGI. V lost 0 bases and J lost 2, with 3 bases in between.

This chain joins TRBV5-6 and TRBJ1-5, with a possible D match to TRBD1 (5 bases). V was cut by 4 bases and J by 4 bases, with 9 bases left in between. The CDR3 totals 13 residues. The germline V gene has CDR1 SGHDT and CDR2 YYEEEE. The CDR3 protein is CASSRGDNQPQHF. CDR3 nucleotides: TGTGCCAGCAGCCGGGGGGATAATCAGCCCCAGCATTTT.

The sample holds a few counts of this clonotype. The CDR3 nucleotides read TGTGCCAGCAGACCGACTATGACGGACACCGGGGAGCTGTTTTTT. Protein sequence: CASRPTMTDTGELFF. The genes are TRBV11-2 and TRBJ2-2; D possibly corresponds to TRBD2 (5 bases). The germline CDR1 and CDR2 sequences are SGHAT and FQNNGV. Trimming removed 6 bases at V and 3 bases at J, with 14 bases between. This CDR3 region has 15 residues.

The chain uses TRBV11-2 and TRBJ2-2; TRBD2 aligns across 9 bases. Germline loops: CDR1 SGHAT, CDR2 FQNNGV. This CDR3 spans 19 amino acids. The V gene end was trimmed by 2 bases and the J gene end by 0 bases; junction bases not matched to a gene: 10. This chain's CDR3 is CASSLRVASGVSNTGELFF. The CDR3 region has the DNA TGTGCCAGCAGCTTAAGGGTCGCTAGCGGGGTTTCGAACACCGGGGAGCTGTTTTTT.

The chain carries TRBV30 and TRBJ2-1; 9 bases are a match to TRBD2. Looked up from germline, CDR1 is GTSNPN and CDR2 is SVGIG (reference sequence). There are 14 residues in the CDR3. Trimming cost V 2 bases and J 3 bases; bases outside gene matches: 2. The CDR3 reads CAWSRGGVYNEQFF. CDR3 DNA sequence: TGTGCCTGGAGTCGCGGGGGGGTCTACAATGAGCAGTTCTTC.